This passage covers 4 T cell receptor beta chains from one sample sequenced in a study of T cells in tuberculosis. Repertoires were generated with immunoSEQ multiplex PCR, while TCRdb's copy carries only in-frame clones and drops some. Altogether around 38,000 clones are present, approximately 93% being singletons, with the ten largest covering roughly 7%. The sequenced sample was PBMCs. These receptors came from a donor between 10 and 35 years old with latent tuberculosis or without tuberculosis infection.

This rearrangement joins TRBV18 to TRBJ1-5, with D unresolved. Trimming removed 6 bases from V and 3 bases from J, with 18 bases in between. The V gene's germline CDR1 is KGHSH and CDR2 LQKENI. The CDR3 covers 16 residues. The CDR3 sequence is CASSPRPTVSNQPQHF. CDR3 in DNA: TGTGCCAGCTCGCCTCGCCCCACAGTGTCCAATCAGCCCCAGCATTTT.

This clone was seen only once. V and J are TRBV4-2 and TRBJ2-3; D unresolved. V was pared by 7 bases and J by 0 bases, with 14 bases between. In germline, CDR1 is LGHNA, CDR2 YNFKEQ. The length of the CDR3 is 15 residues. The CDR3 coding sequence is TGTGCCAGCAACACCCGAGGTACAAGCACAGATACGCAGTATTTT. This codes for CASNTRGTSTDTQYF.

The rearrangement joins TRBV14 to TRBJ1-5; D might be TRBD1 (5 bases). Germline loops: CDR1 SGHDN, CDR2 FVKESK. V was cut by 0 bases and J by 0 bases, with 9 bases left in between. There are 16 residues in the CDR3. The CDR3 DNA is TGTGCCAGCAGCCAAGAAAAGGGGTCTAGCAATCAGCCCCAGCATTTT. This gives the protein CASSQEKGSSNQPQHF. The variable domain in full, with the rest retrieved from reference TRBV14 and TRBJ1-5, is EAGVTQFPSHSVIEKGQTVTLRCDPISGHDNLYWYRRVMGKEIKFLLHFVKESKQDESGMPNNRFLAERTGGTYSTLKVQPAELEDSGVYFCASSQEKGSSNQPQHFGDGTRLSIL.

The CDR3 is CASSESGWNYGYTF. In DNA, the CDR3 is TGTGCCAGCAGTGAATCAGGGTGGAACTATGGCTACACCTTC. This chain connects TRBV25-1 to TRBJ1-2; a weak D match, TRBD1 (5 bases). Trimming left V 1 base short and J 2 bases short, with 8 bases between. The CDR3 extends over 14 amino acids. Germline assignment: CDR1 MGHDK and CDR2 SYGVNS.